One and the same sample provided the 20 T cell receptor beta chains below, sequenced in a study of blood T cell repertoires in COVID-19. The assay was immunoSEQ multiplex PCR, and TCRdb's table has in-frame clones only and misses some. The table has under 200,000 clones, almost 90% seen once. Material for sequencing was peripheral blood. These receptors all come from a young man with active or convalescent COVID-19.

The CDR3 DNA reads as TGTGCCAGTAGTATATTGAGACAGGGGGAACAGCCCCAGCATTTT. Encoded protein: CASSILRQGEQPQHF. The rearrangement uses TRBV19 and TRBJ1-5; 9 nucleotides align to TRBD1. Germline V gives CDR1 LNHDA, CDR2 SQIVND (reference sequence). With V trimmed by 2 bases and J by 7 bases, 6 bases remained unmatched. This CDR3 has 15 amino acids.

The genes are TRBV4-1 and TRBJ1-6; D is uncertain. In germline, CDR1 is MGHRA, CDR2 YSYEKL. The CDR3 is made up of 13 amino acids. Trimming cost V 4 bases and J 15 bases, with 16 bases left between them. The CDR3 sequence is CASSPRSLSDLHF. CDR3 DNA sequence: TGCGCCAGCAGCCCTCGGAGCCTGTCGGACCTCCACTTT.

This sequence joins TRBV12-3 or TRBV12-4 and TRBJ1-3; TRBD1 aligns across 10 bases. Germline trimming cut 5 bases from V and 8 bases from J; bases unmatched to any gene: 3. The CDR3 length is 13 residues. The chain's CDR3 is CASSPGQGDTIYF. In DNA, the CDR3 is TGTGCCAGCAGTCCCGGACAGGGGGACACCATATATTTT.

The chain carries TRBV6-6 and TRBJ1-2; D remains unclear. Germline lookup yields CDR1 MNHNY and CDR2 SVGAGI (reference sequence). The CDR3 consists of 14 residues. Between the trimmed V and J ends, which lost 1 base and 3 bases, there was a span of 9 bases. The CDR3 bases are TGTGCCAGCAGTTACTTTCCCGAGGACTATGGCTACACCTTC. It encodes CASSYFPEDYGYTF.

The chain links TRBV12-3 or TRBV12-4 to TRBJ1-2; 8 bases align to TRBD1. J lost 5 bases, V lost 6 bases, and 2 bases had no gene match. The CDR3 sequence is 12 residues long. The CDR3 sequence: CASSRTGYGYTF. The CDR3 bases are TGTGCCAGCAGCCGGACAGGGTATGGCTACACCTTC.

The chain combines TRBV30 with TRBJ2-3; the D gene is possibly TRBD1 (6 bases). The length of the CDR3 is 15 residues. The germline CDR1 and CDR2 sequences are GTSNPN and SVGIG (reference sequence). V was trimmed by 5 bases and J by 6 bases, leaving 21 bases between them. The CDR3 nucleotides are TGTGCCTGGGGCAGGGATATAGGGGGTCGGGATACGCAGTATTTT. Translation: CAWGRDIGGRDTQYF.

The V gene is TRBV2, the J gene TRBJ2-1, with D perhaps matching TRBD2 (6 bases). Looked up from germline, CDR1 is SNHLY and CDR2 is FYNNEI. The germline V and J ends were trimmed by 8 bases and 4 bases, with 12 bases remaining between them. The CDR3 runs to 13 residues. CDR3 sequence: CASPGREYNEQFF. CDR3 sequence (DNA): TGTGCCAGCCCCGGGAGAGAATACAATGAGCAGTTCTTC.

The chain recombines TRBV13 with TRBJ2-1, with 12 nucleotides matching TRBD2. The germline gives CDR1 PRHDT, CDR2 FYEKMQ (reference sequence). Germline trimming cut 4 bases from V and 6 bases from J; bases unmatched to any gene: 7. This CDR3 has 16 amino acids. This chain's CDR3 is CASSSNGLAGPNEQFF. The DNA for the CDR3 is TGTGCCAGCAGCTCAAATGGACTAGCGGGACCCAATGAGCAGTTCTTC. Looking up the rest from reference TRBV13 and TRBJ2-1 gives the full variable domain: AAGVIQSPRHLIKEKRETATLKCYPIPRHDTVYWYQQGPGQDPQFLISFYEKMQSDKGSIPDRFSAQQFSDYHSELNMSSLELGDSALYFCASSSNGLAGPNEQFFGPGTRLTVL.

The chain uses TRBV19 and TRBJ2-2; 9 bases are a match to TRBD2. Unmatched junction bases numbered 0, after V lost 1 base and J lost 6 bases. The CDR3 runs 14 residues. Germline V gene data show CDR1 as LNHDA and CDR2 as SQIVND (reference sequence). CDR3: CASSIGGRAGELFF. CDR3 coding DNA: TGTGCCAGTAGTATAGGCGGGAGGGCCGGGGAGCTGTTTTTT.

This sequence joins TRBV2 and TRBJ2-7; TRBD2 matches at 10 bases. The CDR3 covers 14 residues. V shed 7 bases and J 2 bases; nucleotides not matched to a gene: 5. Per the germline V gene, CDR1 is SNHLY and CDR2 is FYNNEI. CDR3 in DNA: TGTGCCAGCATGCGGACTAGCGGTGCCTACGAGCAGTACTTC. This encodes CASMRTSGAYEQYF.

The chain links TRBV3-1 (or the pseudogene TRBV3-2) to TRBJ1-6, with 8 bases identical to TRBD1. V was clipped by 5 bases and J by 10 bases; unmatched bases: 7. This CDR3 region has 14 residues. Looked up from germline, CDR1 is LGHDT and CDR2 is YNNKEL (reference sequence). CDR3 in amino acids: CASSSQGAESPLHF. CDR3 DNA sequence: TGTGCCAGCAGCTCTCAGGGGGCTGAGTCACCCCTCCACTTT.

The chain is built from TRBV19 and TRBJ2-5, with 8 bases fitting TRBD2. Germline V gives CDR1 LNHDA, CDR2 SQIVND (reference sequence). V lost 5 bases and J lost 2; bases outside the gene matches: 7. This CDR3 region has 15 residues. CDR3 sequence (DNA): TGTGCCAGTAGTCCTTTCACGGGAGGGCAAGAGACCCAGTACTTC. This codes for CASSPFTGGQETQYF. The complete variable domain, with remaining parts taken from reference TRBV19 and TRBJ2-5, reads DGGITQSPKYLFRKEGQNVTLSCEQNLNHDAMYWYRQDPGQGLRLIYYSQIVNDFQKGDIAEGYSVSREKKESFPLTVTSAQKNPTAFYLCASSPFTGGQETQYFGPGTRLLVL.

The rearrangement uses TRBV2 and TRBJ2-1, with 9 bases aligning to TRBD2. Trimming at V came to 4 bases and at J to 8 bases, leaving 6 bases not matched to a gene. The germline V gene encodes CDR1 SNHLY and CDR2 FYNNEI. The CDR3 consists of 14 residues. The CDR3 region is CASSVDSGGDEQFF. CDR3 DNA: TGTGCCAGCAGTGTTGATAGCGGGGGCGATGAGCAGTTCTTC. Together with reference TRBV2 and TRBJ2-1, the CDR3 gives the full variable domain: EPEVTQTPSHQVTQMGQEVILRCVPISNHLYFYWYRQILGQKVEFLVSFYNNEISEKSEIFDDQFSVERPDGSNFTLKIRSTKLEDSAMYFCASSVDSGGDEQFFGPGTRLTVL.

CDR3 DNA sequence: TGTGCCAGCAGCCGAGGACACTTCAACACCGGGGAGCTGTTTTTT. This sequence encodes CASSRGHFNTGELFF. V usage is TRBV11-2 and J usage is TRBJ2-2; D is possibly TRBD1 (5 bases). CDR1 and CDR2 (germline): SGHAT, FQNNGV. V lost 5 bases and J 2 bases, leaving 12 bases between the germline ends. There are 15 residues in the CDR3.

A note on this clone: Compared with germline, one end of the junction differs, possibly owing to a read error. The chain recombines TRBV7-7 with TRBJ2-5; D perhaps matches TRBD2 (5 bases). Germline V gene lookup returns CDR1 SSHAT and CDR2 FNYEAQ (reference sequence). The CDR3 runs to 14 residues. This CDR3 is CASSPTTIQETQYF. For the CDR3, the DNA is TGTGCTAGCAGCCCGACTACGATCCAAGAGACCCAGTACTTC.

The genes are TRBV7-9 and TRBJ1-2, with 11 nucleotides matching TRBD1. This CDR3 comprises 15 residues. Germline lookup yields CDR1 SEHNR and CDR2 FQNEAQ (reference sequence). With 5 bases clipped from V and 8 bases from J, the junction kept 10 bases outside the gene matches. This CDR3 reads CASSPLGQGARGYTF. CDR3 DNA: TGTGCCAGCAGCCCACTAGGACAGGGGGCCCGGGGCTACACCTTC.

This clone showed up just a few times. The rearrangement uses TRBV5-1 and TRBJ1-2; possibly TRBD1 for D (5 bases). In germline, CDR1 is SGHRS, CDR2 YFSETQ. Trimming cost V 0 bases and J 4 bases, with 10 bases left between them. The CDR3 has 14 residues. In nucleotides, the CDR3 is TGCGCCAGCAGCTTGGATACGGGGGGCTATGGCTACACCTTC. It translates to CASSLDTGGYGYTF.

The chain links TRBV6-2 or TRBV6-3 to TRBJ2-7; D remains ambiguous. Germline CDR1 reads MNHEY; CDR2 reads SVGEGT. This CDR3 region has 14 residues. With 4 bases removed from V and 2 bases from J, the gap between germline ends came to 12 bases. CDR3 protein: CASSSATNTYEQYF. CDR3 nucleotide sequence: TGTGCCAGCAGTTCCGCGACAAATACCTACGAGCAGTACTTC.

The chain joins TRBV5-6 to TRBJ1-6, with 10 nucleotides matching TRBD1. The CDR3 runs 15 residues. CDR1 is SGHDT and CDR2 is YYEEEE in the germline V gene. J lost 10 bases, V lost 2 bases, and 6 bases had no gene match. The chain's CDR3 is CASSFWDRGRSPLHF. The CDR3 DNA follows: TGTGCCAGCAGCTTTTGGGACAGGGGTCGATCACCCCTCCACTTT.

J is TRBJ2-1 and V is TRBV12-5, with 11 bases lining up with TRBD1. Germline loops: CDR1 LGHNT, CDR2 FRNRAP. V shed 0 bases, J shed 7 bases, and the junction held 5 bases outside the gene matches. The CDR3 is made up of 16 amino acids. The CDR3 DNA follows: TGTGCTAGTGGTTTGGTCCGGGACAGGGGGACGAATGAGCAGTTCTTC. Encoded protein: CASGLVRDRGTNEQFF.